The clone carrying this TCR beta chain was recorded once. The sample comes from a study of blood T cell repertoires in COVID-19. Background on the study: There were acute and convalescent COVID-19 samples, and they came from the United States, Italy and Spain. PBMCs, B-cell-depleted T cells, or T cells provided the cDNA or gDNA that made up the material.

The germline V gene has CDR1 LGHNA and CDR2 YNFKEQ. The length of the CDR3 is 13 residues. Trimming removed 11 bases at V and 5 bases at J, with 18 bases between. Original data processing: From reference gene primer amplification, estimates of nucleated cell counts were derived. Sequenced by immunoSEQ multiplex PCR; TCRdb stores in-frame clones only, minus some. D and trimming come from the DNA, and the V and J calls and clone size come from that table. Of more than 300,000 clones in the sample, about 83% were seen once. The sample was peripheral blood. The clonotype originates from a woman in her fifties or sixties with acute or convalescent COVID-19. The rearrangement links TRBV4-2 to TRBJ1-2, with no clear D. The CDR3 spells CAAQDPGGYGYTF. In DNA form, the CDR3 reads TGTGCCGCTCAGGACCCCGGAGGATATGGCTACACCTTC.